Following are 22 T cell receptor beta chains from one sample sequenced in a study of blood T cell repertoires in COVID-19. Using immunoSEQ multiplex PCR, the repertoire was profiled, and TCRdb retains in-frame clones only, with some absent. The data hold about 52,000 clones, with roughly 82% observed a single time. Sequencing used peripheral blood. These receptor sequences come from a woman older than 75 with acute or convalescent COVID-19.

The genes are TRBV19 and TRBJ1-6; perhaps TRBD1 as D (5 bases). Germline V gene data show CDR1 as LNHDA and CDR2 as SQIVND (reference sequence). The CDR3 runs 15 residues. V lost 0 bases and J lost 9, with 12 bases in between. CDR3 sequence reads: CASSIDWQGGSPLHF. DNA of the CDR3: TGTGCCAGTAGTATAGATTGGCAGGGCGGTTCACCCCTCCACTTT.

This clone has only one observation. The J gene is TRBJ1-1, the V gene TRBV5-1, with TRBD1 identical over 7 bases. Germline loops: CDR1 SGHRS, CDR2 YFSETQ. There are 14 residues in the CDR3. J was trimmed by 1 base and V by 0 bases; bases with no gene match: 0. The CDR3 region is CASSLDRGNTEAFF. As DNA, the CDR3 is TGCGCCAGCAGCTTGGACAGGGGGAACACTGAAGCTTTCTTT.

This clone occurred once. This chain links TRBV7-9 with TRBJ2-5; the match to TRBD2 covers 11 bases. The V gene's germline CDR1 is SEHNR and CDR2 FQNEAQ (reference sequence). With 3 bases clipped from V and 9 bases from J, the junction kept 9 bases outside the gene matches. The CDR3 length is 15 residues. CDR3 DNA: TGTGCCAGCAGCTTGACTAGCGGGATAAATAGGGCCCAGTACTTC. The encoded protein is CASSLTSGINRAQYF.

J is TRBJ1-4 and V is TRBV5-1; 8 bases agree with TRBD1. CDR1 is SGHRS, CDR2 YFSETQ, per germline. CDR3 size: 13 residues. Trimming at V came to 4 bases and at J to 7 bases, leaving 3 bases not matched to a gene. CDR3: CASSTDRAEKLFF. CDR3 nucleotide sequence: TGCGCCAGCAGCACGGACAGGGCTGAAAAACTGTTTTTT.

CDR3 nucleotide sequence: TGTGCCAGCAGTGAATATATTCTAGCGGGAAACTCCTACAATGAGCAGTTCTTC. It is translated as CASSEYILAGNSYNEQFF. The chain combines TRBV25-1 with TRBJ2-1; 9 bases align to TRBD2. Germline V gene sequence: CDR1 MGHDK, CDR2 SYGVNS. The V gene end was trimmed by 0 bases and the J gene end by 0 bases; junction bases not matched to a gene: 6. This CDR3 spans 18 amino acids.

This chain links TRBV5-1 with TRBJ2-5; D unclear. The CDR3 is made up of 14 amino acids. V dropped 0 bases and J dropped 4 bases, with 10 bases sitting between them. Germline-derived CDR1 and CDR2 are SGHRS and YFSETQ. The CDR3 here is CASSLGTQRETQYF. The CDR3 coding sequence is TGCGCCAGCAGCTTGGGCACCCAGCGAGAGACCCAGTACTTC.

CDR3 loop: CASGPNRGAGETQYF. The CDR3 nucleotides are TGTGCCAGCGGGCCTAACAGGGGGGCGGGCGAGACCCAGTACTTC. V gene TRBV2 combines with J gene TRBJ2-5, with 8 bases identical to TRBD1. This CDR3 is 15 amino acids long. The J segment lost 5 bases and the V segment lost 8 bases, leaving 13 bases of the junction unmatched. The germline gives CDR1 SNHLY, CDR2 FYNNEI.

The CDR3 DNA sequence: TGTGCCAGCAGCTCCCGGGACAGCCTAGGCCTGAACACTGAAGCTTTCTTT. This encodes CASSSRDSLGLNTEAFF. The chain recombines TRBV13 with TRBJ1-1, with 7 bases matching TRBD1. CDR1 and CDR2 (germline): PRHDT, FYEKMQ (reference sequence). The V segment lost 4 bases and the J segment 0 bases; nucleotides outside the gene matches: 11. This CDR3 spans 17 amino acids.

The CDR3 sequence is CASSVGLTDTQYF. The DNA for the CDR3 is TGTGCCAGCAGCGTAGGACTCACAGATACGCAGTATTTT. The rearrangement links TRBV9 to TRBJ2-3; no definite D call. The CDR3 sequence is 13 residues long. Trimming shortened V by 0 bases and J by 2 bases, and 4 bases separated the two germline ends. Germline CDR1 and CDR2: SGDLS and YYNGEE. Drawing the rest from reference TRBV9 and TRBJ2-3, the complete variable domain is DSGVTQTPKHLITATGQRVTLRCSPRSGDLSVYWYQQSLDQGLQFLIQYYNGEERAKGNILERFSAQQFPDLHSELNLSSLELGDSALYFCASSVGLTDTQYFGPGTRLTVL.

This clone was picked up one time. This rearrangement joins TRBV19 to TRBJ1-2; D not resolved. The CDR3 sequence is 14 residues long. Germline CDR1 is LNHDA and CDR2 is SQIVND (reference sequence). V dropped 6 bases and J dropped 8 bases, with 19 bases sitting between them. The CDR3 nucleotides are TGTGCCAGTAGCGAACTATTCCCACCTCCCGGCTACACCTTC. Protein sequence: CASSELFPPPGYTF.

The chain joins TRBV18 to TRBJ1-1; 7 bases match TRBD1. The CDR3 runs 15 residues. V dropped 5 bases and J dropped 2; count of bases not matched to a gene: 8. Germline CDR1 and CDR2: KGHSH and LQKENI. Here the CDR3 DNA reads TGTGCCAGCTCAACAAGACGGGACAGCAACACTGAAGCTTTCTTT. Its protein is CASSTRRDSNTEAFF.

CDR3 DNA: TGCGCCAGCAGCCAAGAGGCAGGAAAGTATGGCTACACCTTC. Amino acid sequence: CASSQEAGKYGYTF. The chain joins TRBV4-1 to TRBJ1-2, with D unresolved. The length of the CDR3 is 14 residues. Germline loops: CDR1 MGHRA, CDR2 YSYEKL. V shed 0 bases and J shed 5 bases, with 10 bases lying between them.

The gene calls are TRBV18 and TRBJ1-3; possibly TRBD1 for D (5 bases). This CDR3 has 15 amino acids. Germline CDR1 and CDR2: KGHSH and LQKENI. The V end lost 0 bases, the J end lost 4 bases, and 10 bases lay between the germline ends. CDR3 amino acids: CASSPPGGEGNTIYF. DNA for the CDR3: TGTGCCAGCTCACCACCGGGAGGGGAAGGAAACACCATATATTTT.

The CDR3 loop reads CASSQGTLAKNIQYF. CDR3 nucleotides: TGCGCCAGCAGCCAAGGGACACTAGCCAAAAACATTCAGTACTTC. The chain uses TRBV4-1 and TRBJ2-4, with D perhaps matching TRBD1 (5 bases). The germline V gene encodes CDR1 MGHRA and CDR2 YSYEKL. With 1 base removed from V and 0 bases from J, the gap between germline ends came to 7 bases. The CDR3 is made up of 15 amino acids.

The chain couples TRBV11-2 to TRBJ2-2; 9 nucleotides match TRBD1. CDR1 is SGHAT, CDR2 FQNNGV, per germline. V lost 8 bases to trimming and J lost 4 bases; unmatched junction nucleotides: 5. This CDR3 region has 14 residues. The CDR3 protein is CASLWDRATGELFF. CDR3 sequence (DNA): TGTGCCAGCCTCTGGGACAGGGCCACCGGGGAGCTGTTTTTT. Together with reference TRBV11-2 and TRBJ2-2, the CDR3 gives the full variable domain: EAGVAQSPRYKIIEKRQSVAFWCNPISGHATLYWYQQILGQGPKLLIQFQNNGVVDDSQLPKDRFSAERLKGVDSTLKIQPAKLEDSAVYLCASLWDRATGELFFGEGSRLTVL.

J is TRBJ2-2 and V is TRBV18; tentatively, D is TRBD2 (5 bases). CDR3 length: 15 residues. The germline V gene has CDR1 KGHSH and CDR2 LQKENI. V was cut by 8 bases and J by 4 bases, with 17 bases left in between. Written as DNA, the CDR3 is TGTGCCAGCCGTCGGCCAGTAGCGAGCACCGGGGAGCTGTTTTTT. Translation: CASRRPVASTGELFF.

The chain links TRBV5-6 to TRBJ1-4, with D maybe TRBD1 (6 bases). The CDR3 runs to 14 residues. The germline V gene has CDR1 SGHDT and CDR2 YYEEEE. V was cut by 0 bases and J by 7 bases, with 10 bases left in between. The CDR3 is CASSLGSGVEKLFF. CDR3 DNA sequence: TGTGCCAGCAGCTTGGGTTCAGGGGTTGAAAAACTGTTTTTT.

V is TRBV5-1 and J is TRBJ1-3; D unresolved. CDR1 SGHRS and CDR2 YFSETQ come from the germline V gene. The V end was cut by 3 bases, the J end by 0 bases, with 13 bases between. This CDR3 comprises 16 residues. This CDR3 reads CASSWADVSSGNTIYF. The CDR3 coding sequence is TGCGCCAGCAGCTGGGCTGACGTAAGCTCTGGAAACACCATATATTTT.

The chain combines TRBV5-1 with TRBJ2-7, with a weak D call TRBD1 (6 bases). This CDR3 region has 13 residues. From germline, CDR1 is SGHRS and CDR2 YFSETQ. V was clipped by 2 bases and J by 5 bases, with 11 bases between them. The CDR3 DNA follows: TGCGCCAGCAGCTTTCTTACAGGGCACGAGCAGTACTTC. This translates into CASSFLTGHEQYF.

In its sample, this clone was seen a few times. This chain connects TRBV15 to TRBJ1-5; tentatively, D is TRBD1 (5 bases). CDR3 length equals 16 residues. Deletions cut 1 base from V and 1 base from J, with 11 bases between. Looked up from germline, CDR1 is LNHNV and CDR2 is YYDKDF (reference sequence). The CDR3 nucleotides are TGTGCCACCAGCAGAGTTTCGACAGCGAGCAATCAGCCCCAGCATTTT. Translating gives CATSRVSTASNQPQHF.

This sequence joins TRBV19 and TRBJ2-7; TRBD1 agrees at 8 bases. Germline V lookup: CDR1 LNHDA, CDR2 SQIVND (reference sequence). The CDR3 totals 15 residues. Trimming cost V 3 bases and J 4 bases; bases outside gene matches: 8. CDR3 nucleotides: TGTGCCAGTAGTATGGAGGGACAGGAGAATTACGAGCAGTACGTC. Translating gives CASSMEGQENYEQYV.

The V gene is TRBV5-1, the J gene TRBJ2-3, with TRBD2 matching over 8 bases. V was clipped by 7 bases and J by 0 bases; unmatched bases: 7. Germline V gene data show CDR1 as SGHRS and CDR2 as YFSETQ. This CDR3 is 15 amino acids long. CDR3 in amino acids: CASRNSGTSTDTQYF. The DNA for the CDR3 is TGCGCCAGCCGGAATAGCGGGACTAGCACAGATACGCAGTATTTT.